These T cell receptor beta chains were read from a single sample in a study of blood T cells in healthy people across ages. TCRdb itself ran the 5' RACE reads through MiXCR, one entry per CDR3 protein. The repertoire includes fewer than 2,000,000 distinct CDR3 sequences, 35% to 50% of them detected once, and around 23% sits in the top ten. The sequencing input was blood. The receptors originated from a human donor in good health. Each CDR3 is given with its conserved first and last residue. A D gene is named only where the DNA matches it firmly. Clone size, where shown, is once, few, many, or a class for clones that have expanded.

j_call	d_call	clone_size	v_call	cdr3_nt	cdr3_aa
TRBJ2-7	NA	few	TRBV6-6	TGTGCCAGCACCGACGAGACAGTTCGACTCTACTTC	CASTDETVRLYF
TRBJ2-2	NA	few	TRBV28	TGTGCCAGCCGACTATCCGTAGGGGGGGCCAAAGCCGGGGAGCTGTTTTTT	CASRLSVGGAKAGELFF
TRBJ2-5	NA	few	TRBV7-2	TGTGCCAGCAGCCTTCCCCGGGGGCAGGATGGGACCCAGTACTTC	CASSLPRGQDGTQYF
TRBJ2-7	NA	NA	TRBV10-3	TGTGCCATCAGTGGGGGGAGGGACAGCACCTACGAGCAGTACTTC	CAISGGRDSTYEQYF
TRBJ1-4	NA	NA	TRBV4-3	TGCGCCAGCAGCCCCGGGCCGCATAATGAAAAACTGTTTTTT	CASSPGPHNEKLFF
TRBJ1-2	NA	NA	TRBV12-3/TRBV12-4	TGTGCCAGCAGCCTCGAAGGGGCGTACAGCTACACCTTC	CASSLEGAYSYTF
TRBJ2-3	NA	NA	TRBV7-6	TGTGCCAGCTCCCCCCGGACTAATTCACCTTCGGATACGCAGTATTTT	CASSPRTNSPSDTQYF
TRBJ2-1	NA	few	TRBV12-3/TRBV12-4	TGTGCCAGCAGTTTACGAGACAGGCGTTACAATGAGCAGTTCTTC	CASSLRDRRYNEQFF
TRBJ2-3	TRBD1	NA	TRBV7-9	TGTGCCAGCAGCTTAGAGTTGGGGACAGCCACAGATACGCAGTATTTT	CASSLELGTATDTQYF
TRBJ2-1	TRBD1	few	TRBV24-1	TGTGCCACCAGTGATACCGGGACAGGAGATTACAATGAGCAGTTCTTC	CATSDTGTGDYNEQFF
TRBJ2-7	TRBD2	NA	TRBV15	TGTGCCACCAGCAGAGCCGGCGGGGGGAGTAACGAGCAGTACTTC	CATSRAGGGSNEQYF
TRBJ2-5	NA	few	TRBV7-2	TGTGCCAGCAGCTTGTCCCCCTTACTAGGACGGGAGACCCAGTACTTC	CASSLSPLLGRETQYF
TRBJ2-5	TRBD2	NA	TRBV20-1	TGCAGTGCTCTGGGGAGCGGGGGTCGACAAGAGACCCAGTACTTC	CSALGSGGRQETQYF
TRBJ2-7	NA	few	TRBV7-8	TGTGCCAGCAGTCAGGAGACTGTCCCCAGAGACTACGAGCAGTACTTC	CASSQETVPRDYEQYF
TRBJ2-4	TRBD2	NA	TRBV6-5	TGTGCCAGCAGTTACCTAAACTTCCTGGGGGCTAGCGGGGACGAAAACATTCAGTACTTC	CASSYLNFLGASGDENIQYF
TRBJ2-1	NA	NA	TRBV10-3	TGTGCCATCAGTGAGGGGGGAAGCCCCTACAATGAGCAGTTCTTC	CAISEGGSPYNEQFF
TRBJ1-5	NA	NA	TRBV6-2/TRBV6-3	TGTGCCAGCAGTTACAGCCTTGGGAGCAATCAGCCCCAGCATTTT	CASSYSLGSNQPQHF
TRBJ2-3	TRBD1	few	TRBV7-2	TGTGCCAGCAGCTCGGACAGGGTTCCAGATACGCAGTATTTT	CASSSDRVPDTQYF
TRBJ2-7	NA	NA	TRBV4-3	TGCGCCAGCAGACCGGAAGCGGGCTCCTACGAGCAGTACTTC	CASRPEAGSYEQYF
TRBJ2-7	TRBD2	NA	TRBV20-1	TGCAGTGCTAGCCCCCCGGGACTAGGGGTCGAGCAGTACTTC	CSASPPGLGVEQYF
TRBJ2-4	TRBD1	NA	TRBV9	TGTGCCAGCAGCCTCCGCCCGGGACAGGACAATGAGCAGTACTTC	CASSLRPGQDNEQYF
TRBJ1-4	NA	NA	TRBV4-3	TGCGCCAGCAGCCAAGCGTTCCGAGGGGCTAATGAAAAACTGTTTTTT	CASSQAFRGANEKLFF
TRBJ2-1	NA	few	TRBV12-3/TRBV12-4	TGTGCCAGCAGCCGAAGTAAGGGGGGCGCGTTCGATGAGCAGTTCTTC	CASSRSKGGAFDEQFF
TRBJ2-1	TRBD2	NA	TRBV7-7	TGTGCTAGCAGCTTAGCGGGACGGACCAATGAGCAGTTCTTC	CASSLAGRTNEQFF
TRBJ1-1	NA	once	TRBV28	TGTGCCAGCAGATCTGGGCAGCAAGAAGCTTTCTTT	CASRSGQQEAFF
TRBJ2-5	TRBD2	NA	TRBV7-2	TGTGCCAGCAGCAAACAGCGGGGGGCGGGGGAGACCCAGTACTTC	CASSKQRGAGETQYF
TRBJ2-7	NA	few	TRBV5-1	TGCGCCAGCAGCGCAGGGAGCCCCTACGAGCAGTACTTC	CASSAGSPYEQYF
TRBJ1-6	NA	few	TRBV9	TGTGCCAGCAGCGTAGCGCAGGGGAATAATTCACCCCTCCACTTT	CASSVAQGNNSPLHF
TRBJ1-2	NA	many	TRBV12-3/TRBV12-4	TGTGCCAGCAGTCGGACAGTTGTCTATGGCTACACCTTC	CASSRTVVYGYTF
TRBJ2-1	TRBD1	NA	TRBV19	TGTGCCTCGAGGATGGGGACAGGGGGGTCCTACAATGAGCAGTTCTTC	CASRMGTGGSYNEQFF
TRBJ2-7	TRBD2	NA	TRBV5-1	TGCGCCAGCAGCAGAGGGACTAGCGGGGATTACGAGCAGTACTTC	CASSRGTSGDYEQYF
TRBJ2-3	NA	NA	TRBV9	TGTGCCAGCAGCGTAGGGGGTAGAGCAGATACGCAGTATTTT	CASSVGGRADTQYF
TRBJ1-4	NA	few	TRBV28	TGTGCCAGCAGATTGAACGGGAATGAAAAACTGTTTTTT	CASRLNGNEKLFF
TRBJ2-1	TRBD2	NA	TRBV12-3/TRBV12-4	TGTGCCAGCAGTTTGACTAGCGGGGGACTATCCTACAATGAGCAGTTCTTC	CASSLTSGGLSYNEQFF
TRBJ1-1	NA	NA	TRBV11-1	TGTGCCAGCAGCGAGGGGTCCGGGGCTGAAGCTTTCTTT	CASSEGSGAEAFF
TRBJ2-3	TRBD2	NA	TRBV5-1	TGCGTCAGCGGGGAGGTCCCTAGCACAGATACGCAGTATTTT	CVSGEVPSTDTQYF
TRBJ2-5	NA	NA	TRBV4-3	TGCGCCAGCAGCCAAGAGGGATTAAACCAAGAGACCCAGTACTTC	CASSQEGLNQETQYF
TRBJ2-7	NA	NA	TRBV6-2/TRBV6-3	TGTGCCAGCACCGGGACTTTGAGCTCCTACGAGCAGTACTTC	CASTGTLSSYEQYF
TRBJ2-5	TRBD1	few	TRBV7-3	TGTGCCAGCAGCTTAGGGTCTGGACAGGGGTGGGAGACCCAGTACTTC	CASSLGSGQGWETQYF
TRBJ1-2	NA	NA	TRBV10-3	TGTGCCATCAGTCCTGCCAGCGGGGTCAAGGCCTATGGCTACACCTTC	CAISPASGVKAYGYTF
TRBJ2-2	TRBD2	NA	TRBV7-2	TGTGCCAGCAGCAGAGGGCTAGCGGGGGCGTATAAGAACGCCGGGGAGCTGTTTTTT	CASSRGLAGAYKNAGELFF
TRBJ2-1	NA	few	TRBV9	TGTGCCAGCAGCGCCGGCCAGCTCACTTTTAACAATGAGCAGTTCTTC	CASSAGQLTFNNEQFF
TRBJ2-6	NA	NA	TRBV7-2	TGTGCCAGCAGCTTAGCATCGGGAAGTTCTGAGGCCAACGTCCTGACTTTC	CASSLASGSSEANVLTF
TRBJ2-1	NA	few	TRBV6-1	TGTGCCAGCAGCCTCGAGGGGGACCACAATGAGCAGTTCTTC	CASSLEGDHNEQFF
TRBJ2-7	NA	few	TRBV5-1	TGCGCCAGCAGCTTGGCCGGGGTCGTTTTCGCCTACGAGCAGTACTTC	CASSLAGVVFAYEQYF